This paragraph covers one T cell receptor beta chain sequence. TCRdb keeps only in-frame clones here, not all; method: immunoSEQ multiplex PCR. This sample has approximately 200,000 clones, with around 88% found just once. The entry originates in a study of blood T cell repertoires in COVID-19. The germline V gene encodes CDR1 SGHRS and CDR2 YFSETQ. CDR3 size: 14 residues. Trimming removed 0 bases from V and 2 bases from J, with 7 bases in between. The J gene is TRBJ2-3, the V gene TRBV5-1, with no clear D. Sequenced input: PBMCs or T cells enriched from blood (not recorded which). This receptor was identified in a woman in her thirties who had recovered from COVID-19. The CDR3 sequence is CASSLGQVTDTQYF. CDR3 bases: TGCGCCAGCAGCTTGGGACAAGTCACAGATACGCAGTATTTT.